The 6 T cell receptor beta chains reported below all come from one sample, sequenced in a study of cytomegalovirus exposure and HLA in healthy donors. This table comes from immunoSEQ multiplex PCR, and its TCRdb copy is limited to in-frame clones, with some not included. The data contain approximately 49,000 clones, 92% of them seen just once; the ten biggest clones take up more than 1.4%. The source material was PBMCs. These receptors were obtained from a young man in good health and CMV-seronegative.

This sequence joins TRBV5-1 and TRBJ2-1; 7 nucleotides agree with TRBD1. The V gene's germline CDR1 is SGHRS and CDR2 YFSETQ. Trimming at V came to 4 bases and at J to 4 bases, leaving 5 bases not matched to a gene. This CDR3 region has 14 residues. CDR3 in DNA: TGCGCCAGCAGCCCCGGGACAGCTTACAATGAGCAGTTCTTC. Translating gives CASSPGTAYNEQFF.

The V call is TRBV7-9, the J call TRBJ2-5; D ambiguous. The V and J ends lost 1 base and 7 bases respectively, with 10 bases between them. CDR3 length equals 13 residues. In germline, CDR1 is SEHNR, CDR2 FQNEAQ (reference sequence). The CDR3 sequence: CASSLGLARTQYF. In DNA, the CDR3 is TGTGCCAGCAGCTTAGGTCTTGCGAGGACCCAGTACTTC. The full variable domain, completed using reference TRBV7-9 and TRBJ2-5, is DTGVSQNPRHKITKRGQNVTFRCDPISEHNRLYWYRQTLGQGPEFLTYFQNEAQLEKSRLLSDRFSAERPKGSFSTLEIQRTEQGDSAMYLCASSLGLARTQYFGPGTRLLVL.

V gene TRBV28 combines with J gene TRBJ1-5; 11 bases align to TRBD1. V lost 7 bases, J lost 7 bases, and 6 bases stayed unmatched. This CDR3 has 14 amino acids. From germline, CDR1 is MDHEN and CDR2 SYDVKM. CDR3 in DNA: TGTGCCAGCATTGGGACAGGGGGGCGACAGCCCCAGCATTTT. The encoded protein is CASIGTGGRQPQHF. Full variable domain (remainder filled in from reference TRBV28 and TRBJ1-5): DVKVTQSSRYLVKRTGEKVFLECVQDMDHENMFWYRQDPGLGLRLIYFSYDVKMKEKGDIPEGYSVSREKKERFSLILESASTNQTSMYLCASIGTGGRQPQHFGDGTRLSIL.

The CDR3 loop is CASSESRNEQFF. The CDR3 DNA reads as TGCGCCAGCAGTGAGTCGAGGAATGAGCAGTTCTTC. This chain joins TRBV10-2 and TRBJ2-1; D gene unclear. Trimming took 0 bases from V and 7 from J, leaving 4 bases between them. The CDR3 is 12 amino acids. Germline CDR1 is WSHSY and CDR2 is SAAADI.

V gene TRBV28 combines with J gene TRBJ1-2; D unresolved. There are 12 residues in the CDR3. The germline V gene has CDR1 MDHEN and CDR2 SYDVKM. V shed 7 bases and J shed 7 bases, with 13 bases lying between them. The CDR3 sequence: CASTIGSLGYTF. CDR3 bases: TGTGCCAGCACCATTGGTAGTCTTGGCTACACCTTC.

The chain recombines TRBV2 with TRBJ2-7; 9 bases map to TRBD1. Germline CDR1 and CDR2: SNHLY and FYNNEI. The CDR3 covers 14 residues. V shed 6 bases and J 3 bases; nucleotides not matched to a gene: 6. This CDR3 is CASRETGGYYEQYF. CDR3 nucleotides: TGTGCCAGCAGGGAGACAGGGGGTTACTACGAGCAGTACTTC. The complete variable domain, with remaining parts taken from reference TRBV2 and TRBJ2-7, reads EPEVTQTPSHQVTQMGQEVILRCVPISNHLYFYWYRQILGQKVEFLVSFYNNEISEKSEIFDDQFSVERPDGSNFTLKIRSTKLEDSAMYFCASRETGGYYEQYFGPGTRLTVT.